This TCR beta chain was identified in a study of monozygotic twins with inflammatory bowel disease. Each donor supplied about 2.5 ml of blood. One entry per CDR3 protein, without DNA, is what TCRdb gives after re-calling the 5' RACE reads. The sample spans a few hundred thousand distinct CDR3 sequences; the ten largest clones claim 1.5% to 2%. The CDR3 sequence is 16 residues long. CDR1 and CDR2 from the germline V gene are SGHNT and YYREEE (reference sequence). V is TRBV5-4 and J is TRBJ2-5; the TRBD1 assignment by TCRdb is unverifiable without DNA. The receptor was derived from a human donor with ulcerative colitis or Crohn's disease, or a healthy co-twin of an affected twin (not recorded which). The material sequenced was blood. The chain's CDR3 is CASSQEAGARMETQYF.